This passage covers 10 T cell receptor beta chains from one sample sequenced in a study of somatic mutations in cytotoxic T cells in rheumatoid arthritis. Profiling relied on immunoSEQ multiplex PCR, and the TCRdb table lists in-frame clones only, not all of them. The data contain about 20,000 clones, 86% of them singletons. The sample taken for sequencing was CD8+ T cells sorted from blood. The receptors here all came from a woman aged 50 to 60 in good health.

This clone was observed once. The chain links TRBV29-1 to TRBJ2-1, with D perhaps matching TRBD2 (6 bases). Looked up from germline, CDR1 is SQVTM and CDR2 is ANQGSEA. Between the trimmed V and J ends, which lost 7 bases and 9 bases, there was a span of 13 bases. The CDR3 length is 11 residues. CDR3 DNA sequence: TGCAGCGCTCCGCGGGGAACTGAGCAGTTCTTC. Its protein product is CSAPRGTEQFF.

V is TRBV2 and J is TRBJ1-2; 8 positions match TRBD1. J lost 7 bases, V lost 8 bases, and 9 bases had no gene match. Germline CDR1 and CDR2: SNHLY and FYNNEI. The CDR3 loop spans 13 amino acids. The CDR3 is CASPSTGGGGYTF. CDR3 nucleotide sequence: TGTGCCAGCCCCAGTACAGGGGGAGGTGGCTACACCTTC.

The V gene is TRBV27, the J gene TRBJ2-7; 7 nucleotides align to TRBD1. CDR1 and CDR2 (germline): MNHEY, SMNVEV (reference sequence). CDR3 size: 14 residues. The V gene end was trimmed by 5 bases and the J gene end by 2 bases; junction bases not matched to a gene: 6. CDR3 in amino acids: CASSPQGWPYEQYV. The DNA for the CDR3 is TGTGCCAGCAGTCCACAGGGGTGGCCCTACGAGCAGTACGTC.

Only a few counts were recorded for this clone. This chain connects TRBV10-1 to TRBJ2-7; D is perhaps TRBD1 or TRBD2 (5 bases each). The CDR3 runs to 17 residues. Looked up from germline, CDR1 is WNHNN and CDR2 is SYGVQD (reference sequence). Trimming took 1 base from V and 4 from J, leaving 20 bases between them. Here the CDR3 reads CASSELNGERGPYEQYV. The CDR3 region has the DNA TGCGCCAGCAGTGAGTTGAACGGGGAAAGGGGCCCTTACGAGCAGTACGTC.

The CDR3 DNA follows: TGTGCCAGCAGTTCAGGAGATGAGCAGTTCTTC. Amino acid sequence: CASSSGDEQFF. This chain uses TRBV5-4 with TRBJ2-1; D call uncertain. V shed 5 bases and J shed 8 bases, with 8 bases lying between them. CDR3 size: 11 residues. In germline, CDR1 is SGHNT, CDR2 YYREEE (reference sequence).

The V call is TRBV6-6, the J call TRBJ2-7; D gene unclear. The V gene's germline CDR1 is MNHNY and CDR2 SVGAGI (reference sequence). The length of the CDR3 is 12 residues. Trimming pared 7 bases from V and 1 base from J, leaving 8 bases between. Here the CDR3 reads CASKMPSYEQYF. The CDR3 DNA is TGTGCCAGCAAAATGCCGTCCTACGAGCAGTACTTC.

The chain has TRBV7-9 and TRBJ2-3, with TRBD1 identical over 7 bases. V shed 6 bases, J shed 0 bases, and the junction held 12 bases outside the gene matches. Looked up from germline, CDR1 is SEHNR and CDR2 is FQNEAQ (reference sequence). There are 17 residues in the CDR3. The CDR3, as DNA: TGTGCCAGCAGTTGGGATGGCACAGGGGACAGCACAGATACGCAGTATTTT. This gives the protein CASSWDGTGDSTDTQYF.

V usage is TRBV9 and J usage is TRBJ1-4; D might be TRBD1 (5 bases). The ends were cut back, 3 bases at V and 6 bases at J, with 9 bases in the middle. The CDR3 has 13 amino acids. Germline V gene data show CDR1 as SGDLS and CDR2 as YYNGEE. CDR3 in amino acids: CASSAGTDEKLFF. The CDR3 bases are TGTGCCAGCAGCGCCGGGACGGATGAAAAACTGTTTTTT.

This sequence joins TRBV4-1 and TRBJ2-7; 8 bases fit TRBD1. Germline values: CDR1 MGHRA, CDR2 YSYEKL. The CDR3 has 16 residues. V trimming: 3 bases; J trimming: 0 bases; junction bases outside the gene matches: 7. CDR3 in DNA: TGCGCCAGCAGCCACGATTGGACAGGGAGCTCCTACGAGCAGTACTTC. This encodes CASSHDWTGSSYEQYF.

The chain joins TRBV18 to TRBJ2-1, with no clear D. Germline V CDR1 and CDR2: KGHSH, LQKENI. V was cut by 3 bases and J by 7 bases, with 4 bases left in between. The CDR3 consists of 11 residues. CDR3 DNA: TGTGCCAGCTCACCTGTTAATGAGCAGTTCTTC. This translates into CASSPVNEQFF.